The 31 T cell receptor beta chains presented below share a single source sample, sequenced in a study of CD8 T cells in ankylosing spondylitis. TCRdb passed the 5' RACE reads through MiXCR, listing each CDR3 protein once. Among just under 350,000 distinct CDR3 sequences listed, over 12% were seen once. Sequenced sample: blood, either unsorted or a sorted T cell fraction (not recorded which). The receptors derive from a male donor with ankylosing spondylitis or in good health (not recorded which).

This clonotype was seen at least ten times. This chain uses TRBV12-3 or TRBV12-4 with TRBJ1-1; D call uncertain. Trimming left V 5 bases short and J 11 bases short, with 24 bases between. The CDR3 is 15 amino acids. The CDR3 DNA follows: TGTGCCAGCAGTCCACGGACGAGAGTGGGTTCTGTGGCTTTCTTT. This gives the protein CASSPRTRVGSVAFF.

The chain links TRBV19 to TRBJ1-1; 7 bases are shared with TRBD1. Germline V gives CDR1 LNHDA, CDR2 SQIVND (reference sequence). The CDR3 covers 15 residues. After removal of 7 bases from V and 7 bases from J, the junction contained 15 bases not matched to a gene. CDR3 loop: CASTPTGTVSIEAFF. CDR3 nucleotides: TGTGCCAGTACCCCCACGGGGACAGTTAGCATTGAAGCTTTCTTT.

Only a few counts were recorded for this clonotype. V gene TRBV3-1 combines with J gene TRBJ2-7, with 11 positions matching TRBD2. The CDR3 runs 16 residues. CDR1 and CDR2 (germline): LGHDT, YNNKEL (reference sequence). After removal of 1 base from V and 5 bases from J, the junction contained 7 bases not matched to a gene. The CDR3 DNA sequence: TGTGCCAGCAGCCAAGTCGGTAGCGGGGGGGTTCACGAGCAGTACTTC. Its translation is CASSQVGSGGVHEQYF.

The V gene is TRBV30, the J gene TRBJ2-3; 8 bases are shared with TRBD2. J gave up 1 base and V 0 bases, and 0 bases lay outside the gene matches. The CDR3 is made up of 14 amino acids. CDR1 GTSNPN and CDR2 SVGIG come from the germline V gene (reference sequence). The CDR3 DNA reads as TGTGCCTGGAGTGTACTAGCGGGCACAGATACGCAGTATTTT. This codes for CAWSVLAGTDTQYF.

This clonotype was counted once. The chain joins TRBV5-1 to TRBJ2-7, with TRBD2 as a possible D gene (6 bases). Trimming pared 3 bases from V and 5 bases from J, leaving 12 bases between. Germline CDR1 SGHRS, CDR2 YFSETQ. This CDR3 comprises 13 residues. In DNA, the CDR3 is TGCGCCAGCAGCTGGGACTTCGCTGACGAGCAGTACTTC. Protein product: CASSWDFADEQYF.

This clonotype was observed a few times. The chain is built from TRBV29-1 and TRBJ1-1; no firm D call. Germline lookup yields CDR1 SQVTM and CDR2 ANQGSEA. The CDR3 extends over 11 amino acids. V dropped 5 bases and J dropped 7 bases, with 11 bases sitting between them. CDR3 DNA sequence: TGCAGCGTTAACGCCGCCAGTGAAGCTTTCTTT. Its protein product is CSVNAASEAFF. Complete variable domain (other parts from reference TRBV29-1 and TRBJ1-1): SAVISQKPSRDICQRGTSLTIQCQVDSQVTMMFWYRQQPGQSLTLIATANQGSEATYESGFVIDKFPISRPNLTFSTLTVSNMSPEDSSIYLCSVNAASEAFFGQGTRLTVV.

The sample holds many counts of this clonotype. The chain links TRBV5-1 to TRBJ2-3; 7 bases match TRBD1. Germline loops: CDR1 SGHRS, CDR2 YFSETQ. The V segment lost 3 bases and the J segment 2 bases; nucleotides outside the gene matches: 9. The CDR3 loop spans 16 amino acids. CDR3 residues: CASSSQRGLHTDTQYF. CDR3 bases: TGCGCCAGCAGCTCACAGAGGGGGCTTCACACAGATACGCAGTATTTT.

A few counts support this clonotype. The V call is TRBV25-1, the J call TRBJ2-7, with a possible D match to TRBD1 (5 bases). From germline, CDR1 is MGHDK and CDR2 SYGVNS. The CDR3 has 14 residues. V was shortened by 3 bases and J by 2 bases, with 11 bases between the two germline ends. CDR3 region: CASSESAGTYEQYF. The CDR3 DNA sequence: TGTGCCAGCAGTGAGTCCGCAGGGACCTACGAGCAGTACTTC.

This clonotype was seen ten or more times. The chain links TRBV24-1 to TRBJ1-5; the match to TRBD1 covers 7 bases. The CDR3 consists of 15 residues. The V gene end was trimmed by 5 bases and the J gene end by 5 bases; junction bases not matched to a gene: 8. CDR1 is KGHDR, CDR2 SFDVKD, per germline. CDR3 DNA sequence: TGTGCCACCAGTGGTACAGGGGTGGTTTATCAGCCCCAGCATTTT. Its translation: CATSGTGVVYQPQHF.

V is TRBV5-1 and J is TRBJ2-3; D ambiguous. From germline, CDR1 is SGHRS and CDR2 YFSETQ. V lost 7 bases and J lost 3, with 12 bases in between. The CDR3 has 13 amino acids. The CDR3 DNA reads TGCGCCAGCGCCCCACGCCGAACAGATACGCAGTATTTT. This encodes CASAPRRTDTQYF.

This clonotype was detected a few times. The gene calls are TRBV30 and TRBJ2-3, with TRBD2 identical over 8 bases. J lost 5 bases, V lost 1 base, and 8 bases had no gene match. The CDR3 has 15 amino acids. The germline V gene has CDR1 GTSNPN and CDR2 SVGIG (reference sequence). The CDR3 DNA sequence: TGTGCCTGGAGTGAGGAGGGCGGGGGGAGAGATACGCAGTATTTT. This encodes CAWSEEGGGRDTQYF.

CDR3 nucleotide sequence: TGCGCCAGCAGCCGACTAGTAGGCGAGACCCAGTACTTC. Its protein is CASSRLVGETQYF. The chain joins TRBV4-1 to TRBJ2-5; perhaps TRBD2 as D (6 bases). This CDR3 is 13 amino acids long. Germline values: CDR1 MGHRA, CDR2 YSYEKL. V lost 4 bases to trimming and J lost 5 bases, with 11 bases between them.

The chain's CDR3 is CASSHRDRGLGNTGELFF. The CDR3 DNA follows: TGTGCCAGCAGCCACCGGGACAGGGGGCTAGGTAACACCGGGGAGCTGTTTTTT. The chain has TRBV3-1 and TRBJ2-2; the match to TRBD1 covers 12 bases. The CDR3 runs to 18 residues. Germline trimming cut 3 bases from V and 2 bases from J; bases unmatched to any gene: 7. The germline V gene encodes CDR1 LGHDT and CDR2 YNNKEL (reference sequence).

This clonotype has just a few counts. As DNA, the CDR3 is TGCAGCGTTGAGCGGGGGAACACTGAAGCTTTCTTT. This codes for CSVERGNTEAFF. The V call is TRBV29-1, the J call TRBJ1-1; D unresolved. The ends were cut back, 3 bases at V and 1 base at J, with 6 bases in the middle. Germline V lookup: CDR1 SQVTM, CDR2 ANQGSEA. The CDR3 covers 12 residues.

The CDR3 sequence: CASSRDLSYEQYF. The CDR3 DNA reads as TGCGCCAGCAGCCGGGACCTCTCCTACGAGCAGTACTTC. This chain uses TRBV5-1 with TRBJ2-7; D possibly matches TRBD1 or TRBD2 (5 bases each). The CDR3 is 13 residues long. The ends were cut back, 4 bases at V and 0 bases at J, with 8 bases in the middle. Germline-derived CDR1 and CDR2 are SGHRS and YFSETQ. Supplemented by reference TRBV5-1 and TRBJ2-7, the full variable domain reads KAGVTQTPRYLIKTRGQQVTLSCSPISGHRSVSWYQQTPGQGLQFLFEYFSETQRNKGNFPGRFSGRQFSNSRSEMNVSTLELGDSALYLCASSRDLSYEQYFGPGTRLTVT.

The J gene is TRBJ2-2, the V gene TRBV11-1; TRBD2 aligns across 10 bases. Germline trimming cut 2 bases from V and 0 bases from J; bases unmatched to any gene: 9. The CDR3 extends over 19 amino acids. CDR1 and CDR2 from the germline V gene are SGHAT and FQDESV (reference sequence). The CDR3 nucleotides are TGTGCCAGCAGCTTATACAGACTAGCGGGTGTTGCGAACACCGGGGAGCTGTTTTTT. Its protein is CASSLYRLAGVANTGELFF.

There are a few counts of this clonotype. The chain carries TRBV27 and TRBJ2-2; D might be TRBD2 (7 bases). The CDR3 loop spans 15 amino acids. Germline-derived CDR1 and CDR2 are MNHEY and SMNVEV (reference sequence). V shed 2 bases and J shed 4 bases, with 11 bases lying between them. The CDR3 sequence: CASSLEGEGTGELFF. CDR3 nucleotide sequence: TGTGCCAGCAGTTTAGAGGGGGAGGGCACCGGGGAGCTGTTTTTT.

This clonotype appeared a few times. V gene TRBV29-1 combines with J gene TRBJ2-1; 10 positions match TRBD1. V lost 4 bases, J lost 2 bases, and 5 bases stayed unmatched. Germline V CDR1 and CDR2: SQVTM, ANQGSEA. The CDR3 is made up of 15 amino acids. The CDR3: CSVGTGGLTYNEQFF. CDR3 in DNA: TGCAGCGTTGGGACAGGGGGACTGACCTACAATGAGCAGTTCTTC.

This chain connects TRBV15 to TRBJ2-7; no clear D. Germline loops: CDR1 LNHNV, CDR2 YYDKDF (reference sequence). CDR3 size: 15 residues. V lost 0 bases to trimming and J lost 0 bases, with 9 bases between them. Here the CDR3 reads CATSRDWISSYEQYF. The CDR3 nucleotides are TGTGCCACCAGCAGAGATTGGATAAGCTCCTACGAGCAGTACTTC.

This clonotype showed up just a few times. The V gene is TRBV3-1, the J gene TRBJ2-2; no reliable D call. The CDR3 sequence is 14 residues long. Germline CDR1 LGHDT, CDR2 YNNKEL (reference sequence). The germline V and J ends were trimmed by 0 bases and 9 bases, with 11 bases remaining between them. The CDR3 bases are TGTGCCAGCAGCCAAGATGGGCCCGCAAGGGAGCTGTTTTTT. It specifies CASSQDGPARELFF.

The chain joins TRBV5-1 to TRBJ2-1, with D perhaps assigned TRBD1 or TRBD2 (6 bases each). The V and J ends lost 7 bases and 4 bases respectively, with 15 bases between them. Germline CDR1 SGHRS, CDR2 YFSETQ. The CDR3 has 14 residues. CDR3: CASGPGGTYNEQFF. The CDR3 nucleotides read TGCGCCAGCGGCCCAGGAGGGACATACAATGAGCAGTTCTTC. Full variable domain (missing parts from reference TRBV5-1 and TRBJ2-1): KAGVTQTPRYLIKTRGQQVTLSCSPISGHRSVSWYQQTPGQGLQFLFEYFSETQRNKGNFPGRFSGRQFSNSRSEMNVSTLELGDSALYLCASGPGGTYNEQFFGPGTRLTVL.

The chain is built from TRBV4-1 and TRBJ2-4; perhaps TRBD2 as D (6 bases). Between the trimmed V and J ends, which lost 0 bases and 11 bases, there was a span of 17 bases. The germline V gene encodes CDR1 MGHRA and CDR2 YSYEKL. The CDR3 covers 15 residues. CDR3 in amino acids: CASSQDGGTLRFQYF. DNA for the CDR3: TGCGCCAGCAGCCAAGACGGGGGAACTCTGCGATTTCAGTACTTC.

This clonotype showed up just a few times. The chain's CDR3 is CSVGHAKNIQYF. The CDR3 nucleotides are TGCAGCGTTGGTCACGCCAAAAACATTCAGTACTTC. The V call is TRBV29-1, the J call TRBJ2-4; D is ambiguous. This CDR3 is built from 12 residues. CDR1 and CDR2 (germline): SQVTM, ANQGSEA. Trimming left V 4 bases short and J 1 base short, with 5 bases between.

The V gene is TRBV10-3, the J gene TRBJ2-5, with D uncertain. There are 13 residues in the CDR3. Trimming pared 5 bases from V and 3 bases from J, leaving 10 bases between. The germline CDR1 and CDR2 sequences are ENHRY and SYGVKD. The CDR3 reads CAISSQQEETQYF. The CDR3 DNA follows: TGTGCCATCAGTTCCCAGCAGGAAGAGACCCAGTACTTC.

This clonotype was seen many times. This rearrangement joins TRBV5-1 to TRBJ2-7; D is unresolved. Germline V gene data show CDR1 as SGHRS and CDR2 as YFSETQ. The CDR3 is made up of 13 amino acids. V lost 5 bases and J 6 bases, leaving 15 bases between the germline ends. As DNA, the CDR3 is TGCGCCAGCAGTTCCCGGTATGGTTCCGAGCAGTACTTC. This sequence encodes CASSSRYGSEQYF.

This clonotype was picked up a small number of times. J is TRBJ2-4 and V is TRBV7-8; TRBD1 might be the D (5 bases). CDR3 length: 16 amino acids. Trimming took 0 bases from V and 6 from J, leaving 15 bases between them. Germline values: CDR1 SGHVS, CDR2 FQNEAQ. The CDR3 sequence is CASSLASWGLGNIQYF. The CDR3 DNA follows: TGTGCCAGCAGCTTAGCGAGTTGGGGCCTGGGAAACATTCAGTACTTC.

The chain couples TRBV20-1 to TRBJ2-2, with TRBD2 matching 8 bases. The CDR3 totals 16 residues. V lost 6 bases and J lost 5; bases outside the gene matches: 14. Germline V gene data show CDR1 as DFQATT and CDR2 as SNEGSKA (reference sequence). The CDR3 nucleotides are TGCAGTGCAAGAAAGCGGGAGAGAGGGCAGACCGGGGAGCTGTTTTTT. Its translation is CSARKRERGQTGELFF.

The chain recombines TRBV5-1 with TRBJ1-2, with D perhaps TRBD1 (5 bases). Germline assignment: CDR1 SGHRS and CDR2 YFSETQ. The CDR3 contains 14 residues. V was shortened by 4 bases and J by 4 bases, with 14 bases between the two germline ends. CDR3 amino acids: CASSASGGTYGYTF. The CDR3 region has the DNA TGCGCCAGCAGCGCCTCTGGGGGGACCTATGGCTACACCTTC.

This chain joins TRBV5-1 and TRBJ2-5; tentative D call: TRBD1 (6 bases). Trimming took 2 bases from V and 2 from J, leaving 16 bases between them. The CDR3 runs 16 residues. In germline, CDR1 is SGHRS, CDR2 YFSETQ. DNA for the CDR3: TGCGCCAGCAGCTTTGGGGTTAGGACAGATCAAGAGACCCAGTACTTC. It translates to CASSFGVRTDQETQYF. Looking up the rest from reference TRBV5-1 and TRBJ2-5 gives the full variable domain: KAGVTQTPRYLIKTRGQQVTLSCSPISGHRSVSWYQQTPGQGLQFLFEYFSETQRNKGNFPGRFSGRQFSNSRSEMNVSTLELGDSALYLCASSFGVRTDQETQYFGPGTRLLVL.

This chain connects TRBV27 to TRBJ2-1; 7 bases line up with TRBD2. Germline CDR1 MNHEY, CDR2 SMNVEV (reference sequence). V shed 3 bases and J 2 bases; nucleotides not matched to a gene: 7. CDR3 length: 16 amino acids. CDR3 DNA sequence: TGTGCCAGCAGTTTCCGCATACGGGGGGCCTACAATGAGCAGTTCTTC. Translating it yields CASSFRIRGAYNEQFF.

The genes are TRBV19 and TRBJ2-1; 9 bases map to TRBD1. With 7 bases clipped from V and 7 bases from J, the junction kept 5 bases outside the gene matches. CDR1 and CDR2 (germline): LNHDA, SQIVND (reference sequence). The CDR3 runs 13 residues. The CDR3 bases are TGTGCCAGTAAGACAGGGGGAACGAATGAGCAGTTCTTC. Translated, it gives CASKTGGTNEQFF.